Below, 32 T cell receptor beta chains from the same sample are listed, as sequenced in a study of T-cell reconstitution after alpha-beta-depleted transplantation in children. This sample's TCRbeta library carried unique molecular identifier barcodes. Using its own MiXCR run on the PCR reads, TCRdb lists one record per CDR3 protein. The sample carries around 670,000 distinct CDR3 sequences, about an eighth recorded once. The source material was PBMCs, sampled before TCRalphabeta/CD19-depleted stem cell transplant. Receptors were obtained from a girl aged 2-9 years with congenital amegakaryocytic thrombocytopenia, due to receive a stem cell transplant.

Only a few counts were recorded for this clonotype. The chain links TRBV21-1 to TRBJ2-3; the table's D call of TRBD1 was not tested on the DNA. TRBV21-1 is described as a pseudogene. The CDR3 spans 18 residues. This CDR3 reads CASSPPRGDSTSTDTQYF. Written as DNA, the CDR3 is TGTGCCAGCAGCCCCCCCAGGGGGGACTCGACATCCACAGATACGCAGTATTTT.

This clonotype was observed many times. The CDR3 sequence is CSARDLGHLTEAFF. In DNA, the CDR3 is TGCAGTGCTAGAGACTTGGGACATCTAACTGAAGCTTTCTTT. The chain is built from TRBV20-1 and TRBJ1-1; D perhaps matches TRBD1 (6 bases). The V gene's germline CDR1 is DFQATT and CDR2 SNEGSKA (reference sequence). Trimming shortened V by 0 bases and J by 5 bases, and 13 bases separated the two germline ends. CDR3 size: 14 residues.

This clonotype has more than one count but fewer than ten. The rearrangement joins TRBV5-1 to TRBJ2-1, with D unresolved. V lost 4 bases to trimming and J lost 4 bases, with 12 bases between them. Germline V gives CDR1 SGHRS, CDR2 YFSETQ. CDR3 length equals 14 residues. The CDR3 region is CASSPPTAYNEQFF. The CDR3 DNA reads TGCGCCAGCAGCCCCCCTACGGCGTACAATGAGCAGTTCTTC.

In its sample, this clonotype was seen many times. The V call is TRBV27, the J call TRBJ2-1, with TRBD2 matching 14 bases. Trimming at V came to 4 bases and at J to 7 bases, leaving 15 bases not matched to a gene. There are 19 residues in the CDR3. Germline CDR1 reads MNHEY; CDR2 reads SMNVEV (reference sequence). The CDR3 region has the DNA TGTGCCAGCAGTTACGGACTAGCGGGAGGTTGGGGTCCGGGGAATGAGCAGTTCTTC. Protein: CASSYGLAGGWGPGNEQFF.

The rearrangement uses TRBV7-9 and TRBJ2-2; D might be TRBD1 (6 bases). The germline CDR1 and CDR2 sequences are SEHNR and FQNEAQ (reference sequence). The CDR3 loop spans 16 amino acids. Trimming shortened V by 5 bases and J by 0 bases, and 13 bases separated the two germline ends. Here the CDR3 reads CASSARDTTNTGELFF. In DNA form, the CDR3 reads TGTGCCAGCAGCGCCCGGGACACAACGAACACCGGGGAGCTGTTTTTT.

For this clonotype: Just one base apart from a much larger clone, this may be a read error. This chain uses TRBV20-1 with TRBJ2-7; possible D gene TRBD1, 5 bases. This CDR3 region has 13 residues. Per germline, CDR1 DFQATT and CDR2 SNEGSKA (reference sequence). CDR3 in DNA: TGCAGTGCTAGAGCGTTAGACAGCTACGAGCAGCACTTC. It is translated as CSARALDSYEQHF.

This clonotype has a count of ten or more. The J gene is TRBJ2-3, the V gene TRBV12-3 or TRBV12-4; D gene ambiguous. This CDR3 has 12 amino acids. The V gene lost 8 bases and the J gene lost 2 bases, with 8 bases spanning the gap. The CDR3 coding sequence is TGTGCCAGCTACGACTTCACAGATACGCAGTATTTT. As protein: CASYDFTDTQYF.

This clonotype was recorded a few times. The chain recombines TRBV20-1 with TRBJ1-1, with unresolved D. The germline V gene has CDR1 DFQATT and CDR2 SNEGSKA (reference sequence). The CDR3 contains 15 residues. Deletions cut 5 bases from V and 1 base from J, with 17 bases between. The CDR3 coding sequence is TGCAGTGCTCCCCCCGAGCCGGGGTGGAACACTGAAGCTTTCTTT. Encoded protein: CSAPPEPGWNTEAFF.

As for this clonotype: A much larger clone differs by one base, so this may be a read error. The CDR3 DNA follows: TGCAGCGTTGTGAGTAGCGGGACGAACACCGGGGAGCTGGTTTTT. Amino acids: CSVVSSGTNTGELVF. The chain carries TRBV29-1 and TRBJ2-2, with 8 bases fitting TRBD2. CDR1 SQVTM and CDR2 ANQGSEA come from the germline V gene. CDR3 size: 15 residues.

This clonotype was counted only a few times. V is TRBV29-1 and J is TRBJ2-5; 11 bases are a match to TRBD2. Germline trimming cut 7 bases from V and 4 bases from J; bases unmatched to any gene: 5. The CDR3 spans 13 residues. Germline CDR1 and CDR2: SQVTM and ANQGSEA. The CDR3 DNA is TGCAGCGCGTCACTAGCGGGAGTAGAGACCCAGTACTTC. It yields the protein CSASLAGVETQYF.

The V and J genes are TRBV6-1 and TRBJ2-1; a weak D match, TRBD1 (6 bases). The V gene's germline CDR1 is MNHNS and CDR2 SASEGT. This CDR3 comprises 17 residues. V shed 6 bases and J shed 4 bases, with 22 bases lying between them. The CDR3 spells CASREDRRRTTYNEQFF. The CDR3 bases are TGTGCCAGCAGAGAGGACAGACGCCGGACAACTTACAATGAGCAGTTCTTC.

This clonotype was seen at least ten times. The rearrangement joins TRBV6-2 or TRBV6-3 to TRBJ1-1, with D uncertain. Trimming removed 9 bases at V and 4 bases at J, with 18 bases between. The germline gives CDR1 MNHEY, CDR2 SVGEGT. The CDR3 extends over 14 amino acids. CDR3 region: CASRLAAQGTEAFF. Here the CDR3 DNA reads TGTGCCAGTCGCCTGGCGGCACAAGGCACTGAAGCTTTCTTT.

Many counts were recorded for this clonotype. J is TRBJ2-1 and V is TRBV7-2; 8 nucleotides align to TRBD2. The CDR3 is made up of 16 amino acids. V gave up 2 bases and J gave up 0 bases; unmatched junction bases: 3. Germline-derived CDR1 and CDR2 are SGHTA and FQGNSA. In DNA form, the CDR3 reads TGTGCCAGCAGCTTAACTAGCGGTGGCTCCTACAATGAGCAGTTCTTC. It yields the protein CASSLTSGGSYNEQFF.

This clonotype has at least ten counts. This chain links TRBV5-1 with TRBJ2-5, with D uncertain. The germline V and J ends were trimmed by 7 bases and 2 bases, with 9 bases remaining between them. The CDR3 contains 12 residues. CDR1 and CDR2 (germline): SGHRS, YFSETQ. CDR3 residues: CASQDDQETQYF. The CDR3 DNA sequence: TGCGCCAGCCAGGACGATCAAGAGACCCAGTACTTC.

This clonotype was observed a handful of times. This chain uses TRBV12-3 or TRBV12-4 with TRBJ2-7; possibly TRBD1 or TRBD2 for D (5 bases each). Trimming pared 8 bases from V and 1 base from J, leaving 15 bases between. The CDR3 loop spans 14 amino acids. CDR3 coding DNA: TGTGCCAGCCGAAGATGGGGGTCGTCCTACGAGCAGTACTTC. Translated, it gives CASRRWGSSYEQYF.

This clonotype occurred many times. The chain employs TRBV5-1 and TRBJ2-1; D call uncertain. V gave up 5 bases and J gave up 5 bases, with 5 bases separating them. This CDR3 is 11 amino acids long. Germline V gene sequence: CDR1 SGHRS, CDR2 YFSETQ. This CDR3 reads CASRIDNEQFF. CDR3 DNA sequence: TGCGCCAGCAGGATCGACAATGAGCAGTTCTTC.

There are a few counts of this clonotype. The V gene is TRBV7-2, the J gene TRBJ1-2, with D tentatively TRBD1 (6 bases). Germline V gene data show CDR1 as SGHTA and CDR2 as FQGNSA. V was shortened by 4 bases and J by 2 bases, with 14 bases between the two germline ends. The CDR3 extends over 15 amino acids. The CDR3: CASSSYRVKNYGYTF. Here the CDR3 DNA reads TGTGCCAGCAGCTCGTACAGGGTAAAGAACTATGGCTACACCTTC.

This clonotype was seen only once. The rearrangement joins TRBV5-1 to TRBJ2-3, with TRBD2 matching 9 bases. The CDR3 has 16 residues. CDR1 and CDR2 from the germline V gene are SGHRS and YFSETQ. Losses at the gene ends were 0 bases for V and 5 bases for J; bases not matched to a gene: 7. CDR3 DNA: TGCGCCAGCAGCTTGGTTCTAGCGGGGAACATAGATACGCAGTATTTT. It translates to CASSLVLAGNIDTQYF. Combining the CDR3 with reference TRBV5-1 and TRBJ2-3 gives the whole variable domain KAGVTQTPRYLIKTRGQQVTLSCSPISGHRSVSWYQQTPGQGLQFLFEYFSETQRNKGNFPGRFSGRQFSNSRSEMNVSTLELGDSALYLCASSLVLAGNIDTQYFGPGTRLTVL.

There are a few counts of this clonotype. This chain connects TRBV6-1 to TRBJ2-2, with 10 nucleotides matching TRBD2. V lost 7 bases, J lost 0 bases, and 8 bases stayed unmatched. The CDR3 is made up of 17 amino acids. Germline assignment: CDR1 MNHNS and CDR2 SASEGT. The CDR3 sequence: CASIGTSENANTGELFF. The CDR3 coding sequence is TGTGCCAGCATAGGGACTAGCGAGAACGCGAACACCGGGGAGCTGTTTTTT.

This clonotype was recorded a few times. The V and J genes are TRBV20-1 and TRBJ2-7; D may be TRBD1 (5 bases). CDR1 and CDR2 from the germline V gene are DFQATT and SNEGSKA (reference sequence). The CDR3 is made up of 13 amino acids. Trimming took off 2 bases at V and 3 bases at J, with 11 bases between the two ends. The CDR3 DNA reads as TGCAGTGCTAGACGACAGAAGATCTACGAGCAGTACTTC. Its protein is CSARRQKIYEQYF.

The chain couples TRBV4-1 to TRBJ1-4, with D hard to call. Trimming stripped 3 bases from V and 7 bases from J, with 18 bases between. Germline loops: CDR1 MGHRA, CDR2 YSYEKL. The CDR3 has 16 amino acids. CDR3 DNA sequence: TGCGCCAGCAGCCACCAAGGACTCCCACGGGGTGAAAAACTGTTTTTT. As protein: CASSHQGLPRGEKLFF.

This chain connects TRBV7-9 to TRBJ2-1; the D gene is possibly TRBD2 (6 bases). The V gene lost 1 base and the J gene lost 3 bases, with 13 bases spanning the gap. The CDR3 runs 16 residues. Germline CDR1 reads SEHNR; CDR2 reads FQNEAQ (reference sequence). As DNA, the CDR3 is TGTGCCAGCAGCTTAGTTAGGACTACCTTCTACAATGAGCAGTTCTTC. It yields the protein CASSLVRTTFYNEQFF.

In its sample, this clonotype was seen a few times. The chain combines TRBV20-1 with TRBJ1-2; the D is unclear. Deletions cut 6 bases from V and 3 bases from J, with 11 bases between. This CDR3 region has 12 residues. CDR1 and CDR2 from the germline V gene are DFQATT and SNEGSKA (reference sequence). The CDR3 bases are TGCAGTGCCCCGGGTTTGGACTATGGCTACACCTTC. Its translation: CSAPGLDYGYTF.

This clonotype has just a few counts. The chain couples TRBV11-2 to TRBJ2-1; D is unclear. This CDR3 comprises 13 residues. The V and J ends lost 5 bases and 2 bases respectively, with 7 bases between them. Germline CDR1 SGHAT, CDR2 FQNNGV. The DNA of the CDR3 is TGTGCCAGCAGCCGTCCGACCTACAATGAGCAGTTCTTC. It yields the protein CASSRPTYNEQFF.

In its sample, this clonotype was seen a few times. The chain combines TRBV30 with TRBJ2-7, with 8 bases matching TRBD2. Germline CDR1 is GTSNPN and CDR2 is SVGIG (reference sequence). The CDR3 is 16 residues long. Trimming removed 1 base from V and 7 bases from J; junction bases left unmatched: 15. CDR3 in DNA: TGTGCCTGGAGTGACCCTTTACGCGGGAGGTCCGGGGAGCAGTACTTC. Translating gives CAWSDPLRGRSGEQYF.

J is TRBJ2-5 and V is TRBV20-1; 8 nucleotides agree with TRBD2. This CDR3 spans 13 amino acids. V lost 7 bases to trimming and J lost 5 bases; unmatched junction nucleotides: 9. CDR1 and CDR2 (germline): DFQATT, SNEGSKA (reference sequence). Here the CDR3 reads CSVTGGPVETQYF. CDR3 nucleotides: TGCAGTGTTACGGGAGGGCCTGTCGAGACCCAGTACTTC.

This clonotype was seen ten or more times. The chain joins TRBV2 to TRBJ2-1; a possible D gene is TRBD2 (5 bases). This CDR3 has 12 residues. Germline values: CDR1 SNHLY, CDR2 FYNNEI. Trimming removed 7 bases at V and 13 bases at J, with 17 bases between. CDR3 residues: CASILSAARQFF. The CDR3 bases are TGTGCCAGCATTCTGTCAGCGGCCAGACAGTTCTTC.

Ten or more counts support this clonotype. This chain joins TRBV20-1 and TRBJ2-3; D call uncertain. The CDR3 loop spans 13 amino acids. Germline V gene data show CDR1 as DFQATT and CDR2 as SNEGSKA (reference sequence). Trimming removed 8 bases at V and 0 bases at J, with 12 bases between. As DNA, the CDR3 is TGCAGTACCCTGCCCCCTAGCACAGATACGCAGTATTTT. Protein product: CSTLPPSTDTQYF.

The chain employs TRBV7-8 and TRBJ2-3; TRBD1 might be the D (5 bases). Deletions cut 3 bases from V and 1 base from J, with 17 bases between. The CDR3 runs 17 residues. In germline, CDR1 is SGHVS, CDR2 FQNEAQ. CDR3 coding DNA: TGTGCCAGCAGCTTGGGGCGGATGTTATTTGGCACAGATACGCAGTATTTT. Amino acids: CASSLGRMLFGTDTQYF.

Only a few counts were recorded for this clonotype. The rearrangement uses TRBV29-1 and TRBJ2-5, with D unresolved. This CDR3 is 13 amino acids long. The V gene's germline CDR1 is SQVTM and CDR2 ANQGSEA. With 0 bases removed from V and 1 base from J, the gap between germline ends came to 6 bases. The CDR3 bases are TGCAGCGTTGAAGATAGACGCCAAGAGACCCAGTACTTC. Its protein product is CSVEDRRQETQYF.

This clonotype showed up many times. The chain has TRBV12-3 or TRBV12-4 and TRBJ2-2, with D unclear. V lost 2 bases, J lost 6 bases, and 7 bases lay in between. This CDR3 is built from 13 residues. The CDR3 sequence: CASSLSHSGELFF. CDR3 in DNA: TGTGCCAGCAGTTTAAGTCATTCCGGGGAGCTGTTTTTT.

This clonotype was found many times. The chain uses TRBV20-1 and TRBJ2-1; D gene unclear. Germline V gene data show CDR1 as DFQATT and CDR2 as SNEGSKA (reference sequence). The CDR3 has 14 amino acids. Trimming cost V 2 bases and J 7 bases, with 15 bases left between them. The CDR3 sequence: CSARPIAGTNEQFF. CDR3 in DNA: TGCAGTGCTAGACCGATAGCAGGTACTAATGAGCAGTTCTTC.